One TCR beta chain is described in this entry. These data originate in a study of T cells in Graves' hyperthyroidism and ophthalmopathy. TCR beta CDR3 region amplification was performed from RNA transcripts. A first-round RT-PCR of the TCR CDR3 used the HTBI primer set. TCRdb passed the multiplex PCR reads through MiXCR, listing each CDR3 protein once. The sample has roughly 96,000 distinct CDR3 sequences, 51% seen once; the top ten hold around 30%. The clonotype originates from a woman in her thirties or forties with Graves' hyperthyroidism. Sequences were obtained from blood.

The CDR3 sequence: CASSETGMLPQYF. The CDR3 DNA is TGTGCCAGCAGCGAGACAGGGATGCTGCCGCAGTACTTC. The genes are TRBV7-2 and TRBJ2-7, with 7 bases aligning to TRBD1. The CDR3 is 13 residues long. Germline-derived CDR1 and CDR2 are SGHTA and FQGNSA. The trim removed 5 bases at V and 9 bases at J, leaving 10 bases unmatched.